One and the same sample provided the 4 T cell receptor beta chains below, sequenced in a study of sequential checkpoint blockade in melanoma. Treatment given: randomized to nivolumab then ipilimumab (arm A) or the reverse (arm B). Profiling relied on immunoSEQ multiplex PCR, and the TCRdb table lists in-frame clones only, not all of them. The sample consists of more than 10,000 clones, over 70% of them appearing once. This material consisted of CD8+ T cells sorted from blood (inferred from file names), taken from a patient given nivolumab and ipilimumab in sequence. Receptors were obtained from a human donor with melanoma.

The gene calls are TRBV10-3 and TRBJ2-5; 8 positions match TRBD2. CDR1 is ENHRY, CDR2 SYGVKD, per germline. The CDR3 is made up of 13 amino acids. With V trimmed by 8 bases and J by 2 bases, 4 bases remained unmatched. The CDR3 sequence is CAIGRGAQETQYF. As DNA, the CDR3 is TGTGCCATCGGGCGGGGGGCTCAAGAGACCCAGTACTTC.

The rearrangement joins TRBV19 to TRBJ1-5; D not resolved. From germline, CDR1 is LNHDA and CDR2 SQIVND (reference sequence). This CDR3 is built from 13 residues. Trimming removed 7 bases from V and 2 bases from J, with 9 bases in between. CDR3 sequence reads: CASTDSGNQPQHF. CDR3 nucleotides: TGTGCCAGTACGGACTCGGGCAATCAGCCCCAGCATTTT.

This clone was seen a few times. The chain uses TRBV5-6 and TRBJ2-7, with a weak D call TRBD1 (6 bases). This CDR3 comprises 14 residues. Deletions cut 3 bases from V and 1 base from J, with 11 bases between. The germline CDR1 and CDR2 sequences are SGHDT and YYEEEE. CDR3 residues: CASSSTGYSYEQYF. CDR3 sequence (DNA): TGTGCCAGCAGCTCGACAGGATATTCCTACGAGCAGTACTTC.

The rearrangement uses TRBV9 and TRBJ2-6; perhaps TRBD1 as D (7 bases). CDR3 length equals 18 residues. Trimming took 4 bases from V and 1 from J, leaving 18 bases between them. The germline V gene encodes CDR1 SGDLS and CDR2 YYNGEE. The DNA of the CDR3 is TGTGCCAGCAGCCCCCAGGAGGGGGCGCTATCTGGGGCCAACGTCCTGACTTTC. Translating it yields CASSPQEGALSGANVLTF.